This TCR beta chain emerged from a study of breast tumors, draining lymph nodes, adjacent tissues. Broader study findings: Compared with lymph nodes, tumors were less diverse; compared with nontumor tissue, more.

Losses at the gene ends were 6 bases for V and 3 bases for J; bases not matched to a gene: 5. CDR3 length: 14 amino acids. Looked up from germline, CDR1 is MNHEY and CDR2 is SVGAGI. The lymph nodes were axillary draining lymph nodes from breast cancer patients. The sample holds many counts of this clonotype. Its cognate antigen is unknown. TCRdb re-called the multiplex PCR reads with MiXCR, one entry per CDR3 protein. This sample has 190,000 or so distinct CDR3 sequences, with around 29% found just once. The chain is built from TRBV6-5 and TRBJ1-5; TRBD1 aligns across 7 bases. The origin of this receptor is a female donor with breast cancer. Some clones in this sample may be carry-over from other donors' samples. Sample: axillary lymph node tissue. The CDR3 coding sequence is TGTGCCAGCAGCAGGGACAGCCTCAATCAGCCCCAGCATTTT. Protein product: CASSRDSLNQPQHF.